The rows below give T cell receptor beta chains drawn from one sample of a study of cytomegalovirus exposure and HLA in healthy donors. Libraries were prepared by immunoSEQ multiplex PCR; TCRdb keeps only in-frame clonotypes and omits some of them. The sample has more than 95,000 clones; more than 65% are singletons. Input material: PBMCs. Receptor source: a man between 25 and 39 years old in good health and CMV-seronegative. The CDR3 runs from the conserved cysteine through the conserved F or W. D genes are given only for firm matches. Rows may omit the clone size; those that give it use once, few, many or a size class.

d_call: NA
v_call: TRBV15
j_call: TRBJ1-5
clone_size: NA
cdr3_length: 16
cdr3_aa: CATSRDPHNSNQPQHF
cdr3_nt: TGTGCCACCAGCAGAGATCCCCACAATAGCAATCAGCCCCAGCATTTT

d_call: TRBD2
v_call: TRBV27
j_call: TRBJ2-1
clone_size: NA
cdr3_length: 15
cdr3_aa: CASCHGTSGFNEQFF
cdr3_nt: TGTGCCAGCTGCCACGGGACTAGCGGATTCAATGAGCAGTTCTTC

d_call: TRBD2
v_call: TRBV7-2
j_call: TRBJ2-2
clone_size: once
cdr3_length: 17
cdr3_aa: CASSPRGLAGGTGELFF
cdr3_nt: TGTGCCAGCAGCCCTAGAGGTCTAGCGGGAGGCACCGGGGAGCTGTTTTTT

d_call: TRBD1
v_call: TRBV18
j_call: TRBJ2-1
clone_size: few
cdr3_length: 15
cdr3_aa: CASSPDRVLTNEQFF
cdr3_nt: TGTGCCAGCTCACCCGACAGGGTTCTTACCAATGAGCAGTTCTTC

d_call: TRBD2
v_call: TRBV5-4
j_call: TRBJ2-3
clone_size: NA
cdr3_length: 17
cdr3_aa: CASSLARASGSTDTQYF
cdr3_nt: TGTGCCAGCAGCTTGGCCAGGGCTAGCGGGAGCACAGATACGCAGTATTTT

d_call: TRBD1
v_call: TRBV11-3
j_call: TRBJ2-1
clone_size: NA
cdr3_length: 16
cdr3_aa: CASSLGSGQGLGEQFF
cdr3_nt: TGTGCCAGCAGCTTAGGTTCCGGACAGGGACTCGGTGAGCAGTTCTTC

d_call: NA
v_call: TRBV28
j_call: TRBJ1-4
clone_size: NA
cdr3_length: 15
cdr3_aa: CASSDPGTTNEKLFF
cdr3_nt: TGTGCCAGCAGTGACCCCGGGACAACAAATGAAAAACTGTTTTTT

d_call: TRBD1
v_call: TRBV7-8
j_call: TRBJ2-2
clone_size: NA
cdr3_length: 17
cdr3_aa: CASSPGTGFRSTGELFF
cdr3_nt: TGTGCCAGCAGCCCCGGGACAGGGTTTAGGTCGACCGGGGAGCTGTTTTTT

d_call: NA
v_call: TRBV2
j_call: TRBJ1-6
clone_size: once
cdr3_length: 15
cdr3_aa: CASSKGSSYNSPLHF
cdr3_nt: TGTGCCAGCAGTAAAGGTAGCTCCTATAATTCACCCCTCCACTTT

d_call: NA
v_call: TRBV15
j_call: TRBJ1-4
clone_size: NA
cdr3_length: 15
cdr3_aa: CATSRGGGTNEKLFF
cdr3_nt: TGTGCCACCAGCAGAGGAGGGGGAACTAATGAAAAACTGTTTTTT

d_call: TRBD1
v_call: TRBV9
j_call: TRBJ2-3
clone_size: NA
cdr3_length: 13
cdr3_aa: CASSPTGGDTQYF
cdr3_nt: TGTGCCAGCAGCCCTACAGGGGGAGATACGCAGTATTTT

d_call: TRBD1
v_call: TRBV11-1
j_call: TRBJ1-6
clone_size: few
cdr3_length: 15
cdr3_aa: CASSPKGAYNSPLHF
cdr3_nt: TGTGCCAGCAGCCCGAAGGGGGCTTATAATTCACCCCTCCACTTT

d_call: TRBD1
v_call: TRBV2
j_call: TRBJ1-1
clone_size: NA
cdr3_length: 17
cdr3_aa: CASNHGTGGFSSTEAFF
cdr3_nt: TGTGCCAGCAATCACGGGACAGGGGGTTTTTCGAGCACTGAAGCTTTCTTT

d_call: NA
v_call: TRBV11-2
j_call: TRBJ2-7
clone_size: NA
cdr3_length: 15
cdr3_aa: CASSLEGGVSYEQYF
cdr3_nt: TGTGCCAGCAGCTTAGAGGGCGGGGTCTCCTACGAGCAGTACTTC

d_call: TRBD2
v_call: TRBV27
j_call: TRBJ2-7
clone_size: NA
cdr3_length: 17
cdr3_aa: CASSPTSGPQGGYEQYF
cdr3_nt: TGTGCCAGCAGCCCGACTAGCGGGCCGCAAGGGGGCTACGAGCAGTACTTC

d_call: NA
v_call: TRBV5-1
j_call: TRBJ2-3
clone_size: NA
cdr3_length: 15
cdr3_aa: CASSLGAGGTDTQYF
cdr3_nt: TGCGCCAGCAGCTTGGGGGCAGGGGGCACAGATACGCAGTATTTT

d_call: TRBD2
v_call: TRBV4-3
j_call: TRBJ2-7
clone_size: few
cdr3_length: 18
cdr3_aa: CASSQDPSQTSGSGEQYF
cdr3_nt: TGCGCCAGCAGCCAAGATCCCTCCCAGACTAGCGGGAGTGGCGAGCAGTACTTC

d_call: TRBD2
v_call: TRBV27
j_call: TRBJ2-7
clone_size: NA
cdr3_length: 15
cdr3_aa: CASSLGLAGVNEQYF
cdr3_nt: TGTGCCAGCAGCCTGGGACTAGCGGGAGTCAACGAGCAGTACTTC

d_call: TRBD2
v_call: TRBV29-1
j_call: TRBJ2-5
clone_size: NA
cdr3_length: 14
cdr3_aa: CSVLSSGAQETQYF
cdr3_nt: TGCAGCGTTTTATCTAGCGGAGCACAAGAGACCCAGTACTTC

d_call: NA
v_call: TRBV7-9
j_call: TRBJ2-2
clone_size: NA
cdr3_length: 12
cdr3_aa: CASSSTAGELFF
cdr3_nt: TGTGCCAGCAGCTCCACGGCCGGGGAGCTGTTTTTT

d_call: TRBD1
v_call: TRBV5-1
j_call: TRBJ1-2
clone_size: NA
cdr3_length: 13
cdr3_aa: CASSLTGDYGYTF
cdr3_nt: TGCGCCAGCAGCTTAACAGGGGACTATGGCTACACCTTC

d_call: TRBD1
v_call: TRBV6-5
j_call: TRBJ2-4
clone_size: once
cdr3_length: 15
cdr3_aa: CASSYTRGPKNIQYF
cdr3_nt: TGTGCCAGCAGTTACACCAGGGGGCCCAAAAACATTCAGTACTTC

d_call: NA
v_call: TRBV7-3
j_call: TRBJ2-2
clone_size: few
cdr3_length: 18
cdr3_aa: CASSLKPRLADNTGELFF
cdr3_nt: TGTGCCAGCAGCTTAAAACCCCGGCTAGCAGATAACACCGGGGAGCTGTTTTTT

d_call: TRBD2
v_call: TRBV18
j_call: TRBJ2-5
clone_size: NA
cdr3_length: 13
cdr3_aa: CASSLPGGETQYF
cdr3_nt: TGTGCCAGCTCACTCCCGGGAGGCGAGACCCAGTACTTC

d_call: NA
v_call: TRBV4-2
j_call: TRBJ1-1
clone_size: few
cdr3_length: 14
cdr3_aa: CASSPGVRDTEAFF
cdr3_nt: TGTGCCAGCAGCCCCGGGGTTAGGGACACTGAAGCTTTCTTT

d_call: TRBD1
v_call: TRBV6-5
j_call: TRBJ2-3
clone_size: NA
cdr3_length: 15
cdr3_aa: CASSKGQGGTDTQYF
cdr3_nt: TGTGCCAGCAGTAAGGGACAGGGTGGCACAGATACGCAGTATTTT

d_call: TRBD2
v_call: TRBV5-4
j_call: TRBJ2-7
clone_size: NA
cdr3_length: 14
cdr3_aa: CASSLGREGYEQYF
cdr3_nt: TGTGCCAGCAGCTTGGGGCGGGAGGGGTACGAGCAGTACTTC

d_call: NA
v_call: TRBV2
j_call: TRBJ1-5
clone_size: few
cdr3_length: 14
cdr3_aa: CASRQGLSNQPQHF
cdr3_nt: TGTGCCAGCAGACAGGGATTGAGCAATCAGCCCCAGCATTTT

d_call: TRBD1
v_call: TRBV6-5
j_call: TRBJ2-7
clone_size: NA
cdr3_length: 14
cdr3_aa: CASSDGTGAYEQYF
cdr3_nt: TGTGCCAGCAGTGACGGGACAGGGGCCTACGAGCAGTACTTC

d_call: NA
v_call: TRBV10-3
j_call: TRBJ1-1
clone_size: NA
cdr3_length: 16
cdr3_aa: CAISDVRGGGNTEAFF
cdr3_nt: TGTGCCATCAGTGATGTAAGGGGAGGGGGGAACACTGAAGCTTTCTTT

d_call: TRBD2
v_call: TRBV29-1
j_call: TRBJ2-3
clone_size: few
cdr3_length: 15
cdr3_aa: CSVVGLAGVRDTQYF
cdr3_nt: TGCAGCGTTGTGGGGCTAGCGGGAGTACGAGATACGCAGTATTTT

d_call: TRBD2
v_call: TRBV14
j_call: TRBJ2-1
clone_size: NA
cdr3_length: 17
cdr3_aa: CASRSLAGVGSGNEQFF
cdr3_nt: TGTGCCAGCAGGTCGCTAGCGGGAGTGGGGTCCGGTAATGAGCAGTTCTTC

d_call: NA
v_call: TRBV10-3
j_call: TRBJ2-7
clone_size: few
cdr3_length: 15
cdr3_aa: CAISVITGLHYEQYF
cdr3_nt: TGTGCCATCAGTGTAATAACGGGACTCCACTACGAGCAGTACTTC

d_call: NA
v_call: TRBV28
j_call: TRBJ2-1
clone_size: NA
cdr3_length: 19
cdr3_aa: CASSFLGSWAVFEYNEQFF
cdr3_nt: TGTGCCAGCAGTTTTCTCGGTAGTTGGGCCGTCTTCGAGTACAATGAGCAGTTCTTC

d_call: TRBD1
v_call: TRBV18
j_call: TRBJ1-1
clone_size: NA
cdr3_length: 14
cdr3_aa: CASSPRQGDTEAFF
cdr3_nt: TGTGCCAGCTCACCCCGACAGGGGGACACTGAAGCTTTCTTT

d_call: NA
v_call: TRBV7-9
j_call: TRBJ2-1
clone_size: NA
cdr3_length: 14
cdr3_aa: CSSSLALIYNEQFF
cdr3_nt: TGTTCCAGCAGCTTAGCACTGATCTACAATGAGCAGTTCTTC

d_call: NA
v_call: TRBV5-1
j_call: TRBJ2-7
clone_size: NA
cdr3_length: 14
cdr3_aa: CASSLGQASYEQYF
cdr3_nt: TGCGCCAGCAGCTTGGGACAGGCCTCCTACGAGCAGTACTTC

d_call: NA
v_call: TRBV7-6
j_call: TRBJ2-7
clone_size: once
cdr3_length: 13
cdr3_aa: CASSLAGGVEQYF
cdr3_nt: TGTGCCAGCAGCTTAGCAGGAGGGGTTGAGCAGTACTTC

d_call: NA
v_call: TRBV6-1
j_call: TRBJ2-7
clone_size: NA
cdr3_length: 16
cdr3_aa: CASSELKGGATQEQYF
cdr3_nt: TGTGCCAGCAGTGAATTGAAGGGGGGGGCTACTCAAGAGCAGTACTTC

d_call: NA
v_call: TRBV19
j_call: TRBJ1-5
clone_size: NA
cdr3_length: 15
cdr3_aa: CASSIQVYSNQPQHF
cdr3_nt: TGTGCCAGTAGTATACAGGTTTATAGCAATCAGCCCCAGCATTTT

d_call: TRBD1
v_call: TRBV2
j_call: TRBJ2-7
clone_size: NA
cdr3_length: 16
cdr3_aa: CASSRTGTGKDLEQYF
cdr3_nt: TGTGCCAGCAGTCGAACCGGGACAGGGAAAGATCTGGAGCAGTACTTC

d_call: TRBD2
v_call: TRBV11-3
j_call: TRBJ2-7
clone_size: once
cdr3_length: 18
cdr3_aa: CASSLGAVEWREPYEQYF
cdr3_nt: TGTGCCAGCAGCTTAGGAGCGGTTGAGTGGCGGGAGCCCTACGAGCAGTACTTC

d_call: NA
v_call: TRBV11-3
j_call: TRBJ2-5
clone_size: few
cdr3_length: 14
cdr3_aa: CASSLGISGETQYF
cdr3_nt: TGTGCCAGCAGCTTAGGCATAAGCGGAGAGACCCAGTACTTC

d_call: TRBD2
v_call: TRBV11-2
j_call: TRBJ2-7
clone_size: NA
cdr3_length: 15
cdr3_aa: CASSSISGRVYEQYF
cdr3_nt: TGTGCCAGCAGCTCCATTAGCGGGAGAGTCTACGAGCAGTACTTC

d_call: NA
v_call: TRBV6-5
j_call: TRBJ2-3
clone_size: NA
cdr3_length: 16
cdr3_aa: CASSYTLTGGTDTQYF
cdr3_nt: TGTGCCAGCAGTTACACCCTGACAGGTGGCACAGATACGCAGTATTTT

d_call: NA
v_call: TRBV7-9
j_call: TRBJ2-1
clone_size: NA
cdr3_length: 16
cdr3_aa: CASSPPLRGSRNEQFF
cdr3_nt: TGTGCCAGCAGCCCCCCCTTGCGAGGATCCAGAAATGAGCAGTTCTTC

d_call: NA
v_call: TRBV30
j_call: TRBJ1-5
clone_size: NA
cdr3_length: 13
cdr3_aa: CAWSAGGHQPQHF
cdr3_nt: TGTGCCTGGAGTGCGGGGGGGCATCAGCCCCAGCATTTT

d_call: NA
v_call: TRBV5-1
j_call: TRBJ2-5
clone_size: NA
cdr3_length: 16
cdr3_aa: CASSQNLDRGQETQYF
cdr3_nt: TGCGCCAGCAGCCAAAATCTGGACCGGGGGCAAGAGACCCAGTACTTC